There are a few counts of the clone carrying this T cell receptor (beta chain). Trimming left V 0 bases short and J 5 bases short, with 8 bases between. CDR1 and CDR2 (germline): ENHRY, SYGVKD. The CDR3 consists of 14 residues. TCRdb analysed the RT-PCR reads with MiXCR anew, one entry per CDR3 protein. The repertoire has approximately 720,000 distinct CDR3 sequences, about 14% of them found once; the top ten carry 3.6%. The rearrangement uses TRBV10-3 and TRBJ1-5, with D maybe TRBD1 (5 bases). The sequence was collected from a female donor in good health, serving as a healthy control. The sequencing input was memory CD4+ T cells from blood. DNA of the CDR3: TGTGCCATCAGTGAGTCGACAGATCATCAGCCCCAGCATTTT. Residues: CAISESTDHQPQHF.